Below, 21 T cell receptor beta chains from the same sample are listed, as sequenced in a study of immune evolution from preneoplasia to lung adenocarcinoma. Here immunoSEQ multiplex PCR was the method, and the copy in TCRdb shows in-frame clones only, minus some. The data show some 5,000 clones, roughly 78% seen once. The sequenced sample was FFPE normal lung tissue adjacent to the tumor. Receptors were obtained from a person aged 50-75 years with lung adenocarcinoma.

This clone was observed once. V and J are TRBV7-8 and TRBJ2-1; tentatively, D is TRBD2 (6 bases). The CDR3 has 13 residues. With 5 bases removed from V and 6 bases from J, the gap between germline ends came to 11 bases. CDR1 and CDR2 (germline): SGHVS, FQNEAQ. DNA for the CDR3: TGTGCCAGCAGCCCCTTTAGCGGCAATGAGCAGTTCTTC. Translating it yields CASSPFSGNEQFF. The full variable domain, rest sourced from reference TRBV7-8 and TRBJ2-1, is GAGVSQSPRYKVAKRGQDVALRCDPISGHVSLFWYQQALGQGPEFLTYFQNEAQLDKSGLPSDRFFAERPEGSVSTLKIQRTQQEDSAVYLCASSPFSGNEQFFGPGTRLTVL.

This clone was observed once. The V call is TRBV9, the J call TRBJ2-5; 7 nucleotides agree with TRBD1. Germline V lookup: CDR1 SGDLS, CDR2 YYNGEE. The CDR3 runs 15 residues. The V segment lost 0 bases and the J segment 5 bases; nucleotides outside the gene matches: 7. CDR3 DNA sequence: TGTGCCAGCAGCGTAGATCACAGGGGTGGGGAGACCCAGTACTTC. Encoded protein: CASSVDHRGGETQYF.

This clone turned up a few times. The chain recombines TRBV15 with TRBJ2-3; TRBD2 is a possible D gene (5 bases). With 5 bases removed from V and 5 bases from J, the gap between germline ends came to 17 bases. Germline V CDR1 and CDR2: LNHNV, YYDKDF (reference sequence). CDR3 length equals 15 residues. The CDR3 bases are TGTGCCACCAGCGAAACAGATGCGGGTGTAGATACGCAGTATTTT. Protein product: CATSETDAGVDTQYF.

The chain joins TRBV19 to TRBJ2-1; D is unresolved. This CDR3 is built from 13 residues. Germline CDR1 reads LNHDA; CDR2 reads SQIVND (reference sequence). With 5 bases removed from V and 5 bases from J, the gap between germline ends came to 10 bases. The CDR3, as DNA: TGTGCCAGTAGTGCCTCCACCCACAATGAGCAGTTCTTC. It yields the protein CASSASTHNEQFF.

The chain employs TRBV15 and TRBJ1-5, with TRBD1 matching 7 bases. This CDR3 is built from 17 residues. With V trimmed by 0 bases and J by 6 bases, 11 bases remained unmatched. Germline-derived CDR1 and CDR2 are LNHNV and YYDKDF (reference sequence). The CDR3 spells CATSRDRDRRTGQPQHF. The CDR3 DNA sequence: TGTGCCACCAGCAGAGATCGGGACAGAAGGACAGGTCAGCCCCAGCATTTT.

The genes are TRBV7-6 and TRBJ1-2, with D uncertain. Trimming shortened V by 5 bases and J by 4 bases, and 14 bases separated the two germline ends. Germline V gene data show CDR1 as SGHVS and CDR2 as FNYEAQ. CDR3 length: 14 residues. The CDR3 nucleotides are TGTGCCAGCAGCCCAAACCAAAACGCCTATGGCTACACCTTC. Its translation is CASSPNQNAYGYTF.

The chain joins TRBV7-6 to TRBJ2-5; 9 positions agree with TRBD2. Germline V gene lookup returns CDR1 SGHVS and CDR2 FNYEAQ. This CDR3 contains 15 residues. Trimming at V came to 1 base and at J to 5 bases, leaving 5 bases not matched to a gene. CDR3 nucleotide sequence: TGTGCCAGCAGCTTAGGAGCGGGGGGTAGGGAGACCCAGTACTTC. It translates to CASSLGAGGRETQYF.

The chain couples TRBV5-1 to TRBJ1-4, with D possibly TRBD1 on 6 matching bases. Germline V lookup: CDR1 SGHRS, CDR2 YFSETQ. The V and J ends lost 2 bases and 5 bases respectively, with 13 bases between them. The CDR3 is made up of 15 amino acids. CDR3 amino acids: CASSLSGDRNEKLFF. The CDR3 coding sequence is TGCGCCAGCAGCTTATCAGGGGACCGGAATGAAAAACTGTTTTTT. Based on the CDR3 plus reference TRBV5-1 and TRBJ1-4, the full variable domain is KAGVTQTPRYLIKTRGQQVTLSCSPISGHRSVSWYQQTPGQGLQFLFEYFSETQRNKGNFPGRFSGRQFSNSRSEMNVSTLELGDSALYLCASSLSGDRNEKLFFGSGTQLSVL.

The CDR3 coding sequence is TGTGCCAGCAGTGATACGGGAGGTCAAGAGACCCAGTACTTC. This sequence encodes CASSDTGGQETQYF. The V call is TRBV6-1, the J call TRBJ2-5, with 7 bases matching TRBD2. The CDR3 is 14 amino acids. Looked up from germline, CDR1 is MNHNS and CDR2 is SASEGT. V trimming: 3 bases; J trimming: 2 bases; junction bases outside the gene matches: 3.

V gene TRBV30 combines with J gene TRBJ2-2; D is uncertain. Trimming pared 0 bases from V and 6 bases from J, leaving 5 bases between. The CDR3 is 12 residues long. Germline CDR1 GTSNPN, CDR2 SVGIG (reference sequence). CDR3 bases: TGTGCCTGGAGTGTAGACTCCGGGGAGCTGTTTTTT. Protein product: CAWSVDSGELFF.

This clone was seen a handful of times. The gene calls are TRBV6-1 and TRBJ2-2; 10 nucleotides line up with TRBD2. CDR3 length equals 17 residues. Germline V gives CDR1 MNHNS, CDR2 SASEGT. With 1 base clipped from V and 5 bases from J, the junction kept 7 bases outside the gene matches. The CDR3 reads CASSEDLAGAPTGELFF. The CDR3 nucleotides read TGTGCCAGCAGTGAAGATCTAGCGGGAGCGCCGACCGGGGAGCTGTTTTTT.

The chain uses TRBV5-1 and TRBJ1-5; D remains ambiguous. There are 13 residues in the CDR3. Between the trimmed V and J ends, which lost 0 bases and 5 bases, there was a span of 6 bases. Germline assignment: CDR1 SGHRS and CDR2 YFSETQ. The CDR3 loop reads CASSLGEDQPQHF. In nucleotides, the CDR3 is TGCGCCAGCAGCTTGGGGGAGGATCAGCCCCAGCATTTT. Based on the CDR3 plus reference TRBV5-1 and TRBJ1-5, the full variable domain is KAGVTQTPRYLIKTRGQQVTLSCSPISGHRSVSWYQQTPGQGLQFLFEYFSETQRNKGNFPGRFSGRQFSNSRSEMNVSTLELGDSALYLCASSLGEDQPQHFGDGTRLSIL.

The J gene is TRBJ2-7, the V gene TRBV27; TRBD2 is a possible D gene (5 bases). Germline CDR1 reads MNHEY; CDR2 reads SMNVEV (reference sequence). The CDR3 extends over 14 amino acids. V dropped 6 bases and J dropped 3 bases, with 15 bases sitting between them. The CDR3 DNA sequence: TGTGCCAGCAGCTCTACTCGCAGCGGCTACGAGCAGTACTTC. Translating it yields CASSSTRSGYEQYF.

This chain connects TRBV28 to TRBJ2-3, with D unclear. The CDR3 is 14 amino acids. Germline V gene data show CDR1 as MDHEN and CDR2 as SYDVKM. Trimming pared 7 bases from V and 1 base from J, leaving 12 bases between. DNA for the CDR3: TGTGCCAGCACCAAAGGATGGGGCACAGATACGCAGTATTTT. It is translated as CASTKGWGTDTQYF.

The chain employs TRBV2 and TRBJ1-4, with 8 bases aligning to TRBD1. The germline gives CDR1 SNHLY, CDR2 FYNNEI. J was trimmed by 8 bases and V by 6 bases; bases with no gene match: 5. The CDR3 spans 13 residues. The CDR3: CASRHDRGEKLFF. The CDR3 nucleotides are TGTGCCAGCAGGCACGACAGGGGAGAAAAACTGTTTTTT. The full variable domain, its missing parts supplied by reference TRBV2 and TRBJ1-4, is EPEVTQTPSHQVTQMGQEVILRCVPISNHLYFYWYRQILGQKVEFLVSFYNNEISEKSEIFDDQFSVERPDGSNFTLKIRSTKLEDSAMYFCASRHDRGEKLFFGSGTQLSVL.

This clone was observed a single time. The chain joins TRBV18 to TRBJ2-7; D remains ambiguous. The CDR3 spans 11 residues. Germline V CDR1 and CDR2: KGHSH, LQKENI. Trimming left V 1 base short and J 4 bases short, with 2 bases between. The CDR3, as DNA: TGTGCCAGCTCACCACAATACGAGCAGTACTTC. Translation: CASSPQYEQYF. Full variable domain (rest looked up from reference TRBV18 and TRBJ2-7): NAGVMQNPRHLVRRRGQEARLRCSPMKGHSHVYWYRQLPEEGLKFMVYLQKENIIDESGMPKERFSAEFPKEGPSILRIQQVVRGDSAAYFCASSPQYEQYFGPGTRLTVT.

The chain recombines TRBV7-3 with TRBJ2-3; 9 bases match TRBD2. The CDR3 has 14 amino acids. CDR1 and CDR2 (germline): SGHTA, FQGTGA. J gave up 4 bases and V 4 bases, and 3 bases lay outside the gene matches. CDR3 in amino acids: CASSSTSGSDTQYF. For the CDR3, the DNA is TGTGCCAGCAGCTCGACTAGCGGATCAGATACGCAGTATTTT. The complete variable domain, with remaining parts taken from reference TRBV7-3 and TRBJ2-3, reads GAGVSQTPSNKVTEKGKYVELRCDPISGHTALYWYRQSLGQGPEFLIYFQGTGAADDSGLPNDRFFAVRPEGSVSTLKIQRTERGDSAVYLCASSSTSGSDTQYFGPGTRLTVL.

This rearrangement joins TRBV11-2 to TRBJ2-5; TRBD2 might be the D (5 bases). The CDR3 length is 15 residues. The ends were cut back, 1 base at V and 2 bases at J, with 11 bases in the middle. Looked up from germline, CDR1 is SGHAT and CDR2 is FQNNGV. The CDR3 bases are TGTGCCAGCAGCTTAGCCACAGCGGAACAAGAGACCCAGTACTTC. Its protein is CASSLATAEQETQYF.

In its sample, this clone was seen once. The chain carries TRBV27 and TRBJ2-7, with 8 bases lining up with TRBD2. Unmatched junction bases numbered 13, after V lost 6 bases and J lost 0 bases. Looked up from germline, CDR1 is MNHEY and CDR2 is SMNVEV (reference sequence). The CDR3 runs 17 residues. CDR3 protein: CASSSSRVAGYSYEQYF. DNA of the CDR3: TGTGCCAGCAGCTCATCCCGAGTAGCGGGATACTCCTACGAGCAGTACTTC.

The chain employs TRBV2 and TRBJ2-2; D is ambiguous. This CDR3 spans 14 amino acids. Trimming left V 8 bases short and J 2 bases short, with 12 bases between. Per the germline V gene, CDR1 is SNHLY and CDR2 is FYNNEI. The CDR3 DNA reads TGTGCCAGCGCCCTACAGAGAAACACCGGGGAGCTGTTTTTT. As protein: CASALQRNTGELFF.

The V and J genes are TRBV5-6 and TRBJ2-1; 10 positions agree with TRBD2. The V and J ends lost 4 bases and 9 bases, in that order; junction bases with no gene match: 7. The CDR3 has 14 amino acids. The germline V gene has CDR1 SGHDT and CDR2 YYEEEE. The CDR3 reads CASSLGLADGEQFF. CDR3 sequence (DNA): TGTGCCAGCAGCCTAGGACTAGCGGACGGTGAGCAGTTCTTC.